Below are 17 T cell receptor beta chains sequenced from a single sample in a study of blood T cell repertoires in COVID-19. Profiling relied on immunoSEQ multiplex PCR, and the TCRdb table lists in-frame clones only, not all of them. The sample records approximately 220,000 clones, approximately 90% being singletons. Sequenced sample: peripheral blood. The source of these receptors is a man between 60 and 75 years old who had recovered from COVID-19.

This clone was picked up a small number of times. The rearrangement uses TRBV2 and TRBJ1-2; 7 bases are shared with TRBD1. The CDR3 runs 15 residues. V shed 2 bases and J 1 base; nucleotides not matched to a gene: 4. The germline V gene encodes CDR1 SNHLY and CDR2 FYNNEI. CDR3 region: CASSELGQRNYGYTF. The CDR3 DNA reads TGTGCCAGCAGTGAACTGGGACAGCGTAACTATGGCTACACCTTC.

V and J are TRBV2 and TRBJ1-6, with TRBD1 matching over 8 bases. V lost 5 bases, J lost 10 bases, and 10 bases stayed unmatched. The CDR3 runs 15 residues. Germline CDR1 is SNHLY and CDR2 is FYNNEI. This CDR3 reads CASSTTGGFVSPLHF. The CDR3 DNA follows: TGTGCCAGCAGTACTACAGGGGGTTTCGTCTCACCCCTCCACTTT.

The chain links TRBV29-1 to TRBJ1-4; 7 nucleotides match TRBD1. Germline values: CDR1 SQVTM, CDR2 ANQGSEA. This CDR3 contains 14 residues. The J segment lost 8 bases and the V segment lost 7 bases, leaving 13 bases of the junction unmatched. Here the CDR3 reads CSGASGTVGEKLFF. CDR3 coding DNA: TGCAGCGGAGCTTCCGGGACAGTGGGGGAAAAACTGTTTTTT.

This clone was counted once. The chain has TRBV24-1 and TRBJ1-6; tentative D call: TRBD1 (6 bases). Trimming shortened V by 1 base and J by 0 bases, and 15 bases separated the two germline ends. Germline CDR1 KGHDR, CDR2 SFDVKD. This CDR3 contains 19 residues. In nucleotides, the CDR3 is TGTGCCACCAGTGATTTATTACAGGGTTTGTTCTCCTATAATTCACCCCTCCACTTT. Translated, it gives CATSDLLQGLFSYNSPLHF.

V usage is TRBV2 and J usage is TRBJ1-6, with a possible D match to TRBD1 (5 bases). CDR1 SNHLY and CDR2 FYNNEI come from the germline V gene. Trimming left V 4 bases short and J 0 bases short, with 10 bases between. The CDR3 spans 16 residues. The CDR3 sequence: CASSGGLSSYNSPLHF. The CDR3 bases are TGTGCCAGCAGTGGGGGCTTGAGCTCCTATAATTCACCCCTCCACTTT.

V gene TRBV7-2 combines with J gene TRBJ2-7, with D perhaps TRBD2 (5 bases). The germline V gene encodes CDR1 SGHTA and CDR2 FQGNSA. The CDR3 has 13 residues. Trimming left V 3 bases short and J 4 bases short, with 10 bases between. The DNA for the CDR3 is TGTGCCAGCAGCTTCGGACGGGATTACGAGCAGTACTTC. Translation gives CASSFGRDYEQYF.

This clone was detected once. The chain couples TRBV7-3 to TRBJ2-1, with TRBD1 matching 8 bases. This CDR3 is 17 amino acids long. The ends lost 4 bases at V and 3 bases at J; junction bases unmatched: 11. Germline V gene data show CDR1 as SGHTA and CDR2 as FQGTGA. This CDR3 is CASSYSSGTGYYNEQFF. The CDR3 coding sequence is TGTGCCAGCAGCTACTCGTCCGGGACAGGTTACTACAATGAGCAGTTCTTC.

The chain joins TRBV28 to TRBJ1-5; 8 bases are a match to TRBD1. V lost 5 bases, J lost 3 bases, and 9 bases stayed unmatched. Germline V gene sequence: CDR1 MDHEN, CDR2 SYDVKM. The CDR3 runs to 16 residues. The CDR3 sequence is CASSGLDRASNQPQHF. The CDR3 bases are TGTGCCAGCAGTGGACTGGACAGGGCGTCCAATCAGCCCCAGCATTTT. The entire variable domain, with the rest obtained from reference TRBV28 and TRBJ1-5, is as follows: DVKVTQSSRYLVKRTGEKVFLECVQDMDHENMFWYRQDPGLGLRLIYFSYDVKMKEKGDIPEGYSVSREKKERFSLILESASTNQTSMYLCASSGLDRASNQPQHFGDGTRLSIL.

This sequence joins TRBV25-1 and TRBJ2-1; 8 bases are shared with TRBD1. CDR3 size: 15 residues. V shed 6 bases, J shed 5 bases, and the junction held 9 bases outside the gene matches. From germline, CDR1 is MGHDK and CDR2 SYGVNS. CDR3 sequence: CASRSAGGADNEQFF. In nucleotides, the CDR3 is TGTGCCAGCAGATCCGCAGGGGGCGCGGACAATGAGCAGTTCTTC.

The rearrangement links TRBV6-5 to TRBJ2-5; 15 bases line up with TRBD2. V trimming: 4 bases; J trimming: 5 bases; junction bases outside the gene matches: 5. The CDR3 runs to 16 residues. Germline CDR1 reads MNHEY; CDR2 reads SVGAGI. In nucleotides, the CDR3 is TGTGCCAGCAGTTCCGGGACTAGCGGGGGGAAGGAGACCCAGTACTTC. Encoded protein: CASSSGTSGGKETQYF.

V is TRBV2 and J is TRBJ2-7; D might be TRBD2 (6 bases). CDR3 length: 13 residues. CDR1 SNHLY and CDR2 FYNNEI come from the germline V gene. Trimming removed 2 bases at V and 7 bases at J, with 12 bases between. CDR3 protein: CASSEIIGGEQYF. The DNA of the CDR3 is TGTGCCAGCAGTGAAATAATCGGGGGAGAGCAGTACTTC.

Points on this clone: Within the sample, other DNA sequences also encode this same CDR3. This chain uses TRBV6-5 with TRBJ2-7; 9 bases align to TRBD2. The CDR3 runs to 14 residues. With V trimmed by 2 bases and J by 7 bases, 6 bases remained unmatched. CDR1 is MNHEY and CDR2 is SVGAGI in the germline V gene. CDR3 sequence: CASSYGLAGYEQYF. The CDR3 DNA reads as TGTGCCAGCAGTTACGGGCTAGCGGGATATGAGCAGTACTTC.

The chain uses TRBV12-3 or TRBV12-4 and TRBJ2-5; no reliable D call. This CDR3 is 13 amino acids long. Between the trimmed V and J ends, which lost 5 bases and 5 bases, there was a span of 12 bases. The CDR3 DNA is TGTGCCAGCAGTCCTAGTCTATTGGAGACCCAGTACTTC. Translating gives CASSPSLLETQYF.

This clone showed up just once. The genes are TRBV7-2 and TRBJ1-4; 7 bases agree with TRBD1. The CDR3 covers 14 residues. Trimming cost V 5 bases and J 4 bases; bases outside gene matches: 4. The germline gives CDR1 SGHTA, CDR2 FQGNSA. CDR3 sequence reads: CASSPGQLNEKLFF. CDR3 DNA sequence: TGTGCCAGCAGCCCGGGACAGCTTAATGAAAAACTGTTTTTT. Filled out from reference TRBV7-2 and TRBJ1-4, the complete variable domain reads GAGVSQSPSNKVTEKGKDVELRCDPISGHTALYWYRQSLGQGLEFLIYFQGNSAPDKSGLPSDRFSAERTGGSVSTLTIQRTQQEDSAVYLCASSPGQLNEKLFFGSGTQLSVL.

The CDR3 reads CASSDDRGRDYGYTF. As DNA, the CDR3 is TGTGCCAGCAGCGACGACAGGGGGCGTGACTATGGCTACACCTTC. V and J are TRBV7-3 and TRBJ1-2; 10 bases line up with TRBD1. Trimming at V came to 5 bases and at J to 3 bases, leaving 6 bases not matched to a gene. There are 15 residues in the CDR3. Germline CDR1 reads SGHTA; CDR2 reads FQGTGA.

The chain has TRBV29-1 and TRBJ2-7; D may be TRBD2 (6 bases). The CDR3 sequence is 14 residues long. Trimming took off 7 bases at V and 0 bases at J, with 16 bases between the two ends. Germline V gene data show CDR1 as SQVTM and CDR2 as ANQGSEA. CDR3 DNA sequence: TGCAGCGCCCTCGCCCCCGGGAGCTCCTACGAGCAGTACTTC. The encoded protein is CSALAPGSSYEQYF.

The rearrangement links TRBV20-1 to TRBJ2-7; D is unresolved. Germline V lookup: CDR1 DFQATT, CDR2 SNEGSKA (reference sequence). V gave up 7 bases and J gave up 3 bases, with 10 bases separating them. The CDR3 covers 11 residues. CDR3 bases: TGCAGTGTTTCTAGGCTCTACGAGCAGTACTTC. The encoded protein is CSVSRLYEQYF.